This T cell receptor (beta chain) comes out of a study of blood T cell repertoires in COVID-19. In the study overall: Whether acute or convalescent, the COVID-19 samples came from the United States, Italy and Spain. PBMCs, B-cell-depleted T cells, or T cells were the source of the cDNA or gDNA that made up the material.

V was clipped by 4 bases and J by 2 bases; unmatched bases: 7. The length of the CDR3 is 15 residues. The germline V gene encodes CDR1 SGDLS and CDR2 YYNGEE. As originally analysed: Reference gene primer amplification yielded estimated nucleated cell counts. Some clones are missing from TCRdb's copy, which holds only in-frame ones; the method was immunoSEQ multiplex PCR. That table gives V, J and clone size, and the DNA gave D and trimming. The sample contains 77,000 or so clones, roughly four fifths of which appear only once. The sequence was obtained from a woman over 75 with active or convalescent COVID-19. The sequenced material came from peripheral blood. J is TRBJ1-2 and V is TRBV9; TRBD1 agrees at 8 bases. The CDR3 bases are TGTGCCAGCAGCTCTCCGACAGGGGCCAACTATGGCTACACCTTC. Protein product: CASSSPTGANYGYTF.